This TCR beta chain originates from a study of CD8 T cells in ankylosing spondylitis. Via MiXCR, TCRdb re-called the 5' RACE reads, giving one row per CDR3 protein. The data contain about 310,000 distinct CDR3 sequences, more than 20% of them singletons. General observations from the study: Before this, some motif variants had been reported in reactive arthritis synovial fluid and blood. Ankylosing spondylitis blood appeared to be characterized by a TCR beta motif of eight or nine highly homologous variants.

CDR3 length: 13 amino acids. Trimming took 5 bases from V and 9 from J; bases not matched to a gene: 7. Per the germline V gene, CDR1 is DFQATT and CDR2 is SNEGSKA (reference sequence). To note about this clonotype: The antigen is undetermined.

The clonotype was recovered from a female donor with ankylosing spondylitis or in good health (not recorded which). The sample was blood, either unsorted or a sorted T cell fraction (not recorded which). The chain has TRBV20-1 and TRBJ1-4, with TRBD1 matching 9 bases. In DNA form, the CDR3 reads TGCAGTGCTCACCCGGGACAGGGAAAAAAACTGTTTTTT. Its translation is CSAHPGQGKKLFF.